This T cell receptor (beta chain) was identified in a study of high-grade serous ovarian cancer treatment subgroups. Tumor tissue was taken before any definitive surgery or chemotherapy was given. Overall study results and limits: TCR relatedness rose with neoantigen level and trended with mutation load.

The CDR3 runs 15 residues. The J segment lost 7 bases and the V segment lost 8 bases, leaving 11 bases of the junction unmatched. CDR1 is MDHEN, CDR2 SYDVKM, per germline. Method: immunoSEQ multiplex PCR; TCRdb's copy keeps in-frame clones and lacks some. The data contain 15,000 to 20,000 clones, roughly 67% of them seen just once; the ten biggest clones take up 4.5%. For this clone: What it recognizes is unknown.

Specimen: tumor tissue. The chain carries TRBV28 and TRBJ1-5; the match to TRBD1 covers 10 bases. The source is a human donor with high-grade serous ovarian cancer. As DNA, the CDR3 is TGTGCCAGCCCCTCGGGACAGGGGACGATACAGCCCCAGCATTTT. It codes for CASPSGQGTIQPQHF. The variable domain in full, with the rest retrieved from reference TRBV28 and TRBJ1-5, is DVKVTQSSRYLVKRTGEKVFLECVQDMDHENMFWYRQDPGLGLRLIYFSYDVKMKEKGDIPEGYSVSREKKERFSLILESASTNQTSMYLCASPSGQGTIQPQHFGDGTRLSIL.